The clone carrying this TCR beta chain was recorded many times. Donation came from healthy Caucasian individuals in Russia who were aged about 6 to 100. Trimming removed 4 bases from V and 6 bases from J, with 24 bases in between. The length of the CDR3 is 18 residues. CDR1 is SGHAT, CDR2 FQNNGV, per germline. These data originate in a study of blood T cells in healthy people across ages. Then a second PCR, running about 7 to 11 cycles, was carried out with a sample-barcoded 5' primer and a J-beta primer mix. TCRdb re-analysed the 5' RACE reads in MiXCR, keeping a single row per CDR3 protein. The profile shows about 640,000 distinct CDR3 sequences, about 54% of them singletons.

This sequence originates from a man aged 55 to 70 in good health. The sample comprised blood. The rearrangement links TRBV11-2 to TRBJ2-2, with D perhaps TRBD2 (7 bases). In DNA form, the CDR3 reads TGTGCCAGCAGCTCTCGTGTGGAGGGGGGGGGAGTGCCCGGGGAGCTGTTTTTT. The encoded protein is CASSSRVEGGGVPGELFF. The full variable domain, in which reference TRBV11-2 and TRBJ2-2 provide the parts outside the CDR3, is EAGVAQSPRYKIIEKRQSVAFWCNPISGHATLYWYQQILGQGPKLLIQFQNNGVVDDSQLPKDRFSAERLKGVDSTLKIQPAKLEDSAVYLCASSSRVEGGGVPGELFFGEGSRLTVL.